This T cell receptor (beta chain) was profiled in a study of patients and donors after allogeneic stem cell transplantation (dated by TCRdb to the early 2020s). The method was RT-PCR. These reads were obtained on a NextSeq 550. In TCRdb, the public reads were trimmed at Q25 with fastp and aligned with MiXCR, with productive beta chains retained. Rows merge per CDR3 protein into single entries with the most common DNA and genes. The sample table lists 160,000 or so distinct CDR3 sequences, about a quarter of them with a count of one. Around 26% of the sample is taken by the ten largest. A remark on this clonotype: Its target antigen remains unknown. No much larger clone is present one base from it, and per-base qualities are unavailable.

There are 14 amino acids in the CDR3, from cysteine to phenylalanine inclusive. CDR3 DNA is the only sequence kept; it has 42 bases, read in frame from the first base. The germline V gene (reference sequence) gives CDR1 as DFQATT and CDR2 as SNEGSKA. A distance of 16 bases separates the germline ends of V and J, which lose 7 bases and 2 bases respectively. The sequence links TRBV20-1 to TRBJ2-3; the D gene is perhaps TRBD1, from 6 matching bases. The sequence came from a human donor who was either an allogeneic HSCT recipient or a stem cell or donor lymphocyte infusion donor (not recorded which). It is not recorded whose cells these are; they may come from a transplant donor. Sample: blood, either unsorted or a sorted T cell fraction (not recorded which). The encoded CDR3 is CSGGGAPHTDTQYF. The bases are TGCAGTGGAGGGGGAGCACCACACACAGATACGCAGTATTTT.